The clone carrying this T cell receptor (beta chain) was counted many times. Its antigen is not identified. TCRdb reprocessed the RT-PCR reads with MiXCR, giving one entry per CDR3 protein. The sample consists of about 520,000 distinct CDR3 sequences, approximately 7.8% of them appearing once. The source of the sample is a study of response to subunit inactivated influenza vaccine. Study observations and caveats: The study's authors posited that every seasonal influenza vaccination enlists few new T cells.

The CDR3 extends over 9 amino acids. Between the trimmed V and J ends, which lost 11 bases and 8 bases, there was a span of 8 bases. In germline, CDR1 is MGHRA, CDR2 YSYEKL. This chain connects TRBV4-1 to TRBJ2-3; D gene ambiguous. Sequenced material: PBMCs from blood, taken roughly 24 months after vaccination. The clonotype was recovered from a man between 50 and 69 years old who received an inactivated influenza vaccine. As DNA, the CDR3 is TGCGCCCGCCAAGCTACGCAGTATTTT. Its protein product is CARQATQYF.